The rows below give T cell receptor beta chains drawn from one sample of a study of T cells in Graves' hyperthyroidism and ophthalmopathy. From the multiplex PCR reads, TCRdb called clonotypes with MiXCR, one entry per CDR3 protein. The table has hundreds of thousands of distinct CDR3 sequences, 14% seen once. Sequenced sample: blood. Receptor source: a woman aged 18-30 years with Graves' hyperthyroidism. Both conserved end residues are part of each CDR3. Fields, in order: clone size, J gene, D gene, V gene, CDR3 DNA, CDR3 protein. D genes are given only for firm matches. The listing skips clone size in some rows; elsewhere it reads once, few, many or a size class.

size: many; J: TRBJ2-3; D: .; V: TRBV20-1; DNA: TGCAGTGCTAGAGATGTGACTAAGGGTAACACAGATACGCAGTATTTT; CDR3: CSARDVTKGNTDTQYF
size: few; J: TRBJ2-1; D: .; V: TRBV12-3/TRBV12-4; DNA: TGTGCCAGCAGTTTCTCTCTGCGGAATGAGCAGTTCTTC; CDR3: CASSFSLRNEQFF
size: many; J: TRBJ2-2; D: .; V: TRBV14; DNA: TGTGCCAGCAGCCAAGATCGGGAGAGAGGAGGGGAGCTGTTTTTT; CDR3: CASSQDRERGGELFF
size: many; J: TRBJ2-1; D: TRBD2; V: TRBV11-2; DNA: TGTGCCAGCAGCTTAGAACTAGCGGGTATCAATGAGCAGTTCTTC; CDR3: CASSLELAGINEQFF
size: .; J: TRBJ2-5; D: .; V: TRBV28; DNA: TGTGCCAGCAGGCCCACAGGACGATTGGGAGAGACCCAGTACTTC; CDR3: CASRPTGRLGETQYF
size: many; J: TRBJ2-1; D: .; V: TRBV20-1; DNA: TGCAGTGCTAGGCAGGGGAACTACAATGAGCAGTTCTTC; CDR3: CSARQGNYNEQFF
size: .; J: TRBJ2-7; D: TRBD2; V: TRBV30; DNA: TGTGCCTGGAGTGAACTAGCGGCGTGGACCTCCTACGAGCAGTACTTC; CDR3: CAWSELAAWTSYEQYF
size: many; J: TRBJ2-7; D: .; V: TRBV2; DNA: TGTGCCAGCAATATGGAGGGGCGGCAGTACTTC; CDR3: CASNMEGRQYF
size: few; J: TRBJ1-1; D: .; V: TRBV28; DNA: TGTGCCAGCAGTAAACTCCAGGGAGGCACTGAAGCTTTCTTT; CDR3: CASSKLQGGTEAFF
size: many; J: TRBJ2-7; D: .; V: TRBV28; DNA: TGTGCCAGCAGTTTAAGGGCAGGGGTTGGCTACGAGCAGTACTTC; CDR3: CASSLRAGVGYEQYF
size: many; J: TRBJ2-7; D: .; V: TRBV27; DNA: TGTGCCAGCAGTTTTCTGGGGCTACCCTACGAGCAGTACTTC; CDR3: CASSFLGLPYEQYF
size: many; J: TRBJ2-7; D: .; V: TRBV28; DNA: TGTGCCAGCAGTGTTGGGGGAGGATGGGGAGGAGGGACCTACGAGCAGTACTTC; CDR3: CASSVGGGWGGGTYEQYF
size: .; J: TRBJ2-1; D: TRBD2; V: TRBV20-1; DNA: TGCAGTGCGGAATCCATGCGGCTAGCGGAATACAATGAGCAGTTCTTC; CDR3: CSAESMRLAEYNEQFF
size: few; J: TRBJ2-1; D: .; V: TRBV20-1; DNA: TGCAGTGCTAGAGTTCGGAACTATGAGCAGTTCTTC; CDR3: CSARVRNYEQFF
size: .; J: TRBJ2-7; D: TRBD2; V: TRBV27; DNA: TGTGCCAGCAGGGAAGCGGGAGCCTCCTACGAGCAGTACTTC; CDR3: CASREAGASYEQYF
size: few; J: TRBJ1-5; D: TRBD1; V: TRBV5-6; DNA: TGTGCCAGCAGCATTGGGGACAGTTATAGCAATCAGCCCCAGCATTTT; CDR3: CASSIGDSYSNQPQHF
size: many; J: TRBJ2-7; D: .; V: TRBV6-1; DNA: TGTGCCAGCAGTACAGACAGTTCCTACTCCTACGAGCAGTACTTC; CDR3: CASSTDSSYSYEQYF
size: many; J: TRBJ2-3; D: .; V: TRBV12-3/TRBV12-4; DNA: TGTGCCAGCAAGGGCCGCCCGAGCCACGATACGCAGTATTTT; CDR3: CASKGRPSHDTQYF
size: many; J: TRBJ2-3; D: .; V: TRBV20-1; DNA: TGCAGTGCTAAGAGCGGTCCCACAGATACGCAGTATTTT; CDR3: CSAKSGPTDTQYF
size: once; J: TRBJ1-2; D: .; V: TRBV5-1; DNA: TGCGCCAGCAGCTTGGAGGGGAGGGGAGGCCTCTATGGCTACACCTTC; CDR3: CASSLEGRGGLYGYTF
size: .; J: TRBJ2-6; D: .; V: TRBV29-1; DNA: TGCAGCGTTTCAGACTTGGGGGTCCCGGGGACATATGGGGCCAACGTCCTGGCTTTC; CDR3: CSVSDLGVPGTYGANVLAF
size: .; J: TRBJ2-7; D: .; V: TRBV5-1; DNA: TGCGCCAGCAGCTTGGACGGACCCCCTCTCTCCTACGAGCAGTACTTC; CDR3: CASSLDGPPLSYEQYF
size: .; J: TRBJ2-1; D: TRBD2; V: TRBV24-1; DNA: TGTGCCACCAGTGATGTCATGGGACTAGCCCCCCATGAGCAGTTCTTC; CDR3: CATSDVMGLAPHEQFF
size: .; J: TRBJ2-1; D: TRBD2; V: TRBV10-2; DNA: TGCGCCAGCAGAGCGGGACTAGCATCAGAGACCCAGTTCTTC; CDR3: CASRAGLASETQFF
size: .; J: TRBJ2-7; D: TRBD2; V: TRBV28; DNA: TGTGCCAGCTCCCCGCCGACTAGCGGGAGCTACGAGCAGTACTTC; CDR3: CASSPPTSGSYEQYF
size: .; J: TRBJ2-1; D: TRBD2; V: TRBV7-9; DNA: TGTGCCAGCAGCTTAGCCGGGACTAGCGGGAGCAATGAGCAGTTCTTC; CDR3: CASSLAGTSGSNEQFF
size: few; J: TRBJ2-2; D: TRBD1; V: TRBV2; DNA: TGTGCCAGCAGTCGGGACAGCGGAACCGGGGAGCTGTTTTTT; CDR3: CASSRDSGTGELFF
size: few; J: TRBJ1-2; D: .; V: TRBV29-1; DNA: TGCAGCGTTGAATGGTTCTATGGCTACACCTTC; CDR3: CSVEWFYGYTF
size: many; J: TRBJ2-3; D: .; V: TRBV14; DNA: TGTGCCAGCAGCCACGAGGCAGTGGGAACAGATACGCAGTATTTT; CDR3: CASSHEAVGTDTQYF